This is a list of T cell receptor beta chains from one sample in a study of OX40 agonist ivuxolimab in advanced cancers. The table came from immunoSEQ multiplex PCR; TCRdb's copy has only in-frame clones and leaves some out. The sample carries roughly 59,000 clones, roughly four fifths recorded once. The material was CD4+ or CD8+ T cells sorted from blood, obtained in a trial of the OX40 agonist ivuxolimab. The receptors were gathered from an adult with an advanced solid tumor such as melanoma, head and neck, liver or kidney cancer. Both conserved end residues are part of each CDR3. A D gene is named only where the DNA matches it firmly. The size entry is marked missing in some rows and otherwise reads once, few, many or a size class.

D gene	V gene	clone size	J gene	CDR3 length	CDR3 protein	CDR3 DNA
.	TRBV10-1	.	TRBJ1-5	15	CASSDRGESGQPQHF	TGCGCCAGCAGTGATAGGGGGGAATCGGGTCAGCCCCAGCATTTT
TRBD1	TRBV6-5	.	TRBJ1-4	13	CASSIQGDEKLFF	TGTGCCAGCAGTATTCAGGGGGATGAAAAACTGTTTTTT
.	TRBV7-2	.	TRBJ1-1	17	CASSLEGRGLGNTEAFF	TGTGCCAGCAGCTTAGAGGGTCGGGGACTTGGAAACACTGAAGCTTTCTTT
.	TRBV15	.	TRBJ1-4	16	CATSRDRDGGSEKLFF	TGTGCCACCAGCAGAGATAGGGACGGCGGGAGTGAAAAACTGTTTTTT
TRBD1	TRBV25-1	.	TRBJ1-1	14	CASSVSGTGVGAFF	TGTGCCAGCAGTGTCTCCGGGACAGGGGTAGGAGCTTTCTTT
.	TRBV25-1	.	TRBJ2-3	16	CASSEGRLTGRDTQYF	TGTGCCAGCAGTGAAGGGAGACTGACAGGAAGAGATACGCAGTATTTT
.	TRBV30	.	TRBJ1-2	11	CAWNPGVGYTF	TGTGCCTGGAACCCGGGGGTCGGCTACACCTTC
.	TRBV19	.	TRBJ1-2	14	CASIPTPGLGGYTF	TGTGCCAGTATCCCCACCCCGGGGCTGGGTGGCTACACCTTC
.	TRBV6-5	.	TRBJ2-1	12	CASSYVANEQFF	TGTGCCAGCAGTTACGTTGCGAATGAGCAGTTCTTC
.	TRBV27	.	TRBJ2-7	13	CASRRQPAGEQYF	TGTGCCAGCAGACGACAGCCTGCCGGCGAGCAGTACTTC
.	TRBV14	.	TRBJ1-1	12	CASSPGGVKAFF	TGTGCCAGCAGCCCCGGGGGGGTGAAAGCTTTCTTT
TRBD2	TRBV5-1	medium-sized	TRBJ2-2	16	CATTTSGAMNTGELFF	TGCGCCACCACGACTAGCGGGGCTATGAACACCGGGGAGCTGTTTTTT
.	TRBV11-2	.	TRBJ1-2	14	CASSLATENYGYTF	TGTGCCAGCAGCTTAGCGACCGAGAACTATGGCTACACCTTC
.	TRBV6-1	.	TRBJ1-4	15	CASSVGGRVGEKLFF	TGTGCCAGCAGTGTCGGGGGAAGGGTAGGTGAAAAACTGTTTTTT
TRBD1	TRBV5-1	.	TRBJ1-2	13	CASRGTGITGYTF	TGCGCCAGCAGAGGGACAGGGATCACTGGCTACACCTTC
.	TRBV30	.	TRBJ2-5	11	CAWQGQETQYF	TGTGCCTGGCAGGGGCAAGAGACCCAGTACTTC
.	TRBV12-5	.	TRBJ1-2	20	CASGLVRIGRPRRDNYGYTF	TGTGCTAGTGGTTTGGTACGGATCGGGCGACCCCGGAGGGATAACTATGGCTACACCTTC
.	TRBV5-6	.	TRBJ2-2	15	CASSPRTGRTGELFF	TGTGCCAGCAGCCCCCGAACAGGACGGACCGGGGAGCTGTTTTTT
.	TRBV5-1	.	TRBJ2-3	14	CASSLAQGTDTQYF	TGCGCCAGCAGCTTGGCTCAGGGTACAGATACGCAGTATTTT
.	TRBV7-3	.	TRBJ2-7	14	CASSLKQGYYEQYF	TGTGCCAGCAGCTTAAAGCAGGGCTACTACGAGCAGTACTTC
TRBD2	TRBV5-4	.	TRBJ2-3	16	CASSLYLAGSTDTQYF	TGTGCCAGCAGCTTGTATCTAGCGGGGAGCACAGATACGCAGTATTTT
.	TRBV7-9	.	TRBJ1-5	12	CASSLGNQPQHF	TGTGCCAGCAGCTTAGGGAATCAGCCCCAGCATTTT
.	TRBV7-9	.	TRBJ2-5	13	CASSLAGLETQYF	TGTGCCAGCAGCTTAGCGGGCCTGGAGACCCAGTACTTC
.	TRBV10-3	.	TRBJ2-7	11	CAIADTHEQYF	TGTGCCATAGCCGATACCCACGAGCAGTACTTC
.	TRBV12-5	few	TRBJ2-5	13	CASGSRGQETQYF	TGTGCTAGTGGTTCAAGGGGACAAGAGACCCAGTACTTC
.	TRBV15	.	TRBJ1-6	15	CATSRDSGTDSPLHF	TGTGCCACCAGCAGAGATTCAGGGACGGACTCACCCCTCCACTTT
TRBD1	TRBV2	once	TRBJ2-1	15	CASSKGQGSYNEQFF	TGTGCCAGCAGTAAGGGACAGGGCTCCTACAATGAGCAGTTCTTC
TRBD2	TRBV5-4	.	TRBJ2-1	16	CASSAETSGAYNEQFF	TGTGCCAGCAGCGCCGAGACTAGCGGGGCCTACAATGAGCAGTTCTTC
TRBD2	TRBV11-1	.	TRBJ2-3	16	CASSFGLAGNTDTQYF	TGTGCCAGCAGCTTCGGACTAGCGGGGAACACAGATACGCAGTATTTT
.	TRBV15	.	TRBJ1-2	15	CATSRDPNPNYGYTF	TGTGCCACCAGCAGAGATCCGAATCCTAACTATGGCTACACCTTC
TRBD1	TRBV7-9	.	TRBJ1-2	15	CASSLSGGKSYGYTF	TGTGCCAGCAGCTTGTCAGGGGGCAAAAGTTACGGCTACACCTTC
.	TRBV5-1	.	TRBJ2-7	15	CASSATSSGVYEQYF	TGCGCCAGCAGCGCCACATCGTCCGGGGTCTACGAGCAGTACTTC
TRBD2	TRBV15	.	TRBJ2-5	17	CATRRTSGGQPQETQYF	TGTGCCACCCGACGGACTAGCGGGGGCCAGCCCCAAGAGACCCAGTACTTC
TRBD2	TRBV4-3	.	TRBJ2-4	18	CASSLGAGGPLAKNIQYF	TGCGCCAGCAGCTTAGGGGCGGGGGGGCCCTTGGCCAAAAACATTCAGTACTTC
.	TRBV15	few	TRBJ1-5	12	CATSEGNQPQHF	TGTGCCACCAGCGAGGGGAATCAGCCCCAGCATTTT
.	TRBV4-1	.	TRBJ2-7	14	CASSRDNREGEQYF	TGCGCCAGCAGCCGGGATAACAGGGAGGGCGAGCAGTACTTC
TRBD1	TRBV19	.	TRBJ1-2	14	CASSITGGIDGYTF	TGTGCCAGTAGTATAACAGGGGGTATCGATGGCTACACCTTC